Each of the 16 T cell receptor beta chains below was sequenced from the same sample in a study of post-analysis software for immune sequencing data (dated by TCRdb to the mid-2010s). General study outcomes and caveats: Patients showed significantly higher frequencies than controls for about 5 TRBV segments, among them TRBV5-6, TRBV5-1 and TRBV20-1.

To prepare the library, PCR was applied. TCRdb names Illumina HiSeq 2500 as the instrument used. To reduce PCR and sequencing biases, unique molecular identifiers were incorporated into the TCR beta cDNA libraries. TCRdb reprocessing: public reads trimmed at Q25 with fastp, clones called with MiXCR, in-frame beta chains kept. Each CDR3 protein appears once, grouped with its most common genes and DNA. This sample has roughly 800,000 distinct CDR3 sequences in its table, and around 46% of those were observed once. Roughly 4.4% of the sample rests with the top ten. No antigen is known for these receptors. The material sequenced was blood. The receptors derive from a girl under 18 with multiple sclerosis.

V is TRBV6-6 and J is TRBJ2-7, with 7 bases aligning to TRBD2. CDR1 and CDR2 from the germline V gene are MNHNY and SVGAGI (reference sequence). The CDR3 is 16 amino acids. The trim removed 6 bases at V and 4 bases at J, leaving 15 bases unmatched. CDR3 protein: CASSPTSAGRGYEQYF. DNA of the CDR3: TGTGCCAGCAGCCCGACCTCAGCGGGACGGGGGTACGAGCAGTACTTC.

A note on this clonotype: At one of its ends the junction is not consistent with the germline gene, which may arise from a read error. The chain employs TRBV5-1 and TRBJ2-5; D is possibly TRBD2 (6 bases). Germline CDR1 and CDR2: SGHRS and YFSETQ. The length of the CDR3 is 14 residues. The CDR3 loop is CASSLVVGGETQYF. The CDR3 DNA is TGCGCTAGCAGCTTGGTGGTAGGAGGGGAGACCCAGTACTTC.

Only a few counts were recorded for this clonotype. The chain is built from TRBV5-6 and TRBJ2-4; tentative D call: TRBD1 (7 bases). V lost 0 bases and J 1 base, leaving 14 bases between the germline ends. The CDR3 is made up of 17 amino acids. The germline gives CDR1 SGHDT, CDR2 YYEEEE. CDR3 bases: TGTGCCAGCAGCTTGGCCAGGGGGGTCGGGGCCAAAAACATTCAGTACTTC. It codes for CASSLARGVGAKNIQYF. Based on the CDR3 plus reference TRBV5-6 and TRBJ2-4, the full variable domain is DAGVTQSPTHLIKTRGQQVTLRCSPKSGHDTVSWYQQALGQGPQFIFQYYEEEERQRGNFPDRFSGHQFPNYSSELNVNALLLGDSALYLCASSLARGVGAKNIQYFGAGTRLSVL.

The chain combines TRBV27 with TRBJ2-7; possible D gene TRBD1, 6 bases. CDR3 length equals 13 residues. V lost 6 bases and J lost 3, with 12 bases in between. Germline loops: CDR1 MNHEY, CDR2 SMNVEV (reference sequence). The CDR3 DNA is TGTGCCAGCAGACAGGGATTCTACTACGAGCAGTACTTC. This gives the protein CASRQGFYYEQYF.

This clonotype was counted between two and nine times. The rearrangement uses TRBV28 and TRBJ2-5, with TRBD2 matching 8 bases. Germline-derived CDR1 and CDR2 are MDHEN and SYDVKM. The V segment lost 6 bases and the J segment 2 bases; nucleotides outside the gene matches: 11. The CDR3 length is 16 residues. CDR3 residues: CASSRRTSLGQETQYF. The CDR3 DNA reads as TGTGCCAGCAGCCGACGGACTAGCTTGGGACAAGAGACCCAGTACTTC.

The CDR3 DNA reads as TGTGCCAGCAGCCAACCGGGACTAGCGAACAACGAGCAGTACTTC. It is translated as CASSQPGLANNEQYF. The chain is built from TRBV7-6 and TRBJ2-7, with 10 bases matching TRBD2. The CDR3 covers 15 residues. The germline CDR1 and CDR2 sequences are SGHVS and FNYEAQ. After removal of 5 bases from V and 5 bases from J, the junction contained 9 bases not matched to a gene.

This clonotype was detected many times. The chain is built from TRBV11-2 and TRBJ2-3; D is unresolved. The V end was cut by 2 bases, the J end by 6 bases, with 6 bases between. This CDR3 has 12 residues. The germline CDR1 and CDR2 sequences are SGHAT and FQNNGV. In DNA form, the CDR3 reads TGTGCCAGCAGCTTATCCAGGGATACGCAGTATTTT. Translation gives CASSLSRDTQYF.

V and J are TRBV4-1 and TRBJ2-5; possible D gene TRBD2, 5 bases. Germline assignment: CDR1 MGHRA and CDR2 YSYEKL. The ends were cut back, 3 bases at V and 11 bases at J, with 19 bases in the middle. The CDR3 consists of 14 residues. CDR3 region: CASSHEAREVEQYF. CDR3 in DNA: TGCGCCAGCAGCCACGAGGCACGGGAAGTGGAGCAGTACTTC.

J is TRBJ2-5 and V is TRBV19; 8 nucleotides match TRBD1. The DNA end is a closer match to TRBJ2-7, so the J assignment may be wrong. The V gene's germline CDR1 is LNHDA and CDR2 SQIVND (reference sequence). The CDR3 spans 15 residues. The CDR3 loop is CASSLDGTGYYEQYF. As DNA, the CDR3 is TGTGCCAGTAGTCTGGACGGGACAGGCTACTACGAGCAGTACTTC.

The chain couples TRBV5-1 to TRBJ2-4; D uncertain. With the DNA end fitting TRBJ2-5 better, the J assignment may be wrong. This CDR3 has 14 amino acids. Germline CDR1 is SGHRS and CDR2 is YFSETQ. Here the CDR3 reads CASSAPLAGETQYF. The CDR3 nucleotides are TGCGCCAGCAGCGCCCCCCTGGCCGGGGAGACCCAGTACTTC.

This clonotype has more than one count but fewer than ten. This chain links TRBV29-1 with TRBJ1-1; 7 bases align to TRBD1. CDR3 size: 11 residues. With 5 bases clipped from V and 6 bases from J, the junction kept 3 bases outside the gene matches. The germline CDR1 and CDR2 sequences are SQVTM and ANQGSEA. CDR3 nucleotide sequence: TGCAGCGTTTTAACAGGGGCTGAAGCTTTCTTT. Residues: CSVLTGAEAFF.

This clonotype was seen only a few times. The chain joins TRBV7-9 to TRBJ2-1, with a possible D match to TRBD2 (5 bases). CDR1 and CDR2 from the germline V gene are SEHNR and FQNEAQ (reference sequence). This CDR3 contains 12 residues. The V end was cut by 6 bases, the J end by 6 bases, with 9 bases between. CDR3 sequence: CASSREGNEQFF. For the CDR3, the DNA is TGTGCCAGCAGTCGGGAAGGCAATGAGCAGTTCTTC.

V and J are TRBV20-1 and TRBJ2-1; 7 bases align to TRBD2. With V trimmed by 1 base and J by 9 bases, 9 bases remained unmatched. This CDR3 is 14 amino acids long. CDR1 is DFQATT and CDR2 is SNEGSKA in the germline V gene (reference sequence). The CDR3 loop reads CSARAAGALGEQFF. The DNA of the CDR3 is TGCAGTGCTAGAGCGGCGGGAGCCCTCGGTGAGCAGTTCTTC.

This CDR3 is CASSSPTSGIRTDTQYF. CDR3 coding DNA: TGTGCCAGCAGCTCCCCGACTAGCGGGATCCGCACAGATACGCAGTATTTT. This chain joins TRBV11-1 and TRBJ2-3, with 11 bases that match TRBD2. Germline V CDR1 and CDR2: SGHAT, FQDESV (reference sequence). J gave up 1 base and V 4 bases, and 7 bases lay outside the gene matches. The CDR3 totals 17 residues.

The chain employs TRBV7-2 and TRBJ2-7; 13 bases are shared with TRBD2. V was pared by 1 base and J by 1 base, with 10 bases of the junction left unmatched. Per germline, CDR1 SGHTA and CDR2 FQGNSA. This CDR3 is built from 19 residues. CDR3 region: CASSLVSGTSGMISYEQYF. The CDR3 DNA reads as TGTGCCAGCAGCTTAGTTTCGGGGACTAGCGGGATGATTTCCTACGAGCAGTACTTC.

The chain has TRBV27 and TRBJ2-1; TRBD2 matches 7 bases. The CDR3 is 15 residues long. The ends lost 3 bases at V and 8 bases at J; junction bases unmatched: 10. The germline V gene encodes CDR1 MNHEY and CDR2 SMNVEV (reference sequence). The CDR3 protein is CASSFRRGGGDEQFF. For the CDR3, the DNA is TGTGCCAGCAGTTTTAGGCGGGGCGGGGGAGATGAGCAGTTCTTC.